Below, 29 T cell receptor beta chains from the same sample are listed, as sequenced in a study of cytomegalovirus exposure and HLA in healthy donors. In the PCR, 60 Vbeta and 13 Jbeta primers were used. TCRdb's table, derived via immunoSEQ multiplex PCR, lists solely in-frame clones and lacks some. The sample includes about 140,000 clones, 70% of them seen just once. The sequenced sample consisted of PBMCs. These receptors were collected from a woman in her sixties or seventies in good health and CMV-seropositive.

The chain has TRBV6-5 and TRBJ1-1; a weak D match, TRBD1 (6 bases). Germline-derived CDR1 and CDR2 are MNHEY and SVGAGI. Trimming pared 6 bases from V and 2 bases from J, leaving 10 bases between. The CDR3 sequence is 13 residues long. The CDR3 nucleotides read TGTGCCAGCAGAAACAGGGCTAACACTGAAGCTTTCTTT. Translating gives CASRNRANTEAFF.

The chain employs TRBV6-5 and TRBJ2-7; TRBD1 matches at 11 bases. The junction had 3 bases not matched to a gene; V was cut back by 2 bases and J by 3 bases. This CDR3 contains 15 residues. Germline CDR1 MNHEY, CDR2 SVGAGI. The CDR3 DNA sequence: TGTGCCAGCAGTTACCGGGACAGGGGGATCTACGAGCAGTACTTC. Translation: CASSYRDRGIYEQYF.

Only one count was recorded for this clone. CDR3 residues: CASSERGQPNEKLFF. Here the CDR3 DNA reads TGTGCCAGCAGTGAAAGGGGGCAGCCGAATGAAAAACTGTTTTTT. This chain links TRBV2 with TRBJ1-4, with 7 positions matching TRBD1. The CDR3 consists of 15 residues. The V and J ends lost 2 bases and 5 bases, in that order; junction bases with no gene match: 5. CDR1 is SNHLY, CDR2 FYNNEI, per germline.

The chain is built from TRBV5-4 and TRBJ2-7, with 8 bases matching TRBD1. Looked up from germline, CDR1 is SGHNT and CDR2 is YYREEE (reference sequence). J lost 3 bases, V lost 4 bases, and 6 bases had no gene match. The CDR3 runs 14 residues. CDR3 amino acids: CASSGTGQGYEQYF. The DNA of the CDR3 is TGTGCCAGCAGCGGGACAGGTCAGGGCTACGAGCAGTACTTC.

The gene calls are TRBV29-1 and TRBJ2-5, with 8 bases matching TRBD1. The tail of the sequence fits TRBJ2-7 better, so the J call may be wrong. The CDR3 is 13 amino acids. Looked up from germline, CDR1 is SQVTM and CDR2 is ANQGSEA. The CDR3 bases are TGCAGCGTTGAAGCGGACAGGGACTACGAGCAGTACTTC. It translates to CSVEADRDYEQYF.

This chain links TRBV2 with TRBJ2-1, with D possibly being TRBD1 (6 bases). Germline V CDR1 and CDR2: SNHLY, FYNNEI. The length of the CDR3 is 11 residues. Trimming took 10 bases from V and 9 from J, leaving 13 bases between them. The DNA of the CDR3 is TGTGCCATAGGGACATTCAGTGAGCAGTTCTTC. Translation: CAIGTFSEQFF. The full variable domain, with the rest looked up from reference TRBV2 and TRBJ2-1, is EPEVTQTPSHQVTQMGQEVILRCVPISNHLYFYWYRQILGQKVEFLVSFYNNEISEKSEIFDDQFSVERPDGSNFTLKIRSTKLEDSAMYFCAIGTFSEQFFGPGTRLTVL.

V gene TRBV5-1 combines with J gene TRBJ2-3, with TRBD2 matching 11 bases. The V segment lost 0 bases and the J segment 1 base; nucleotides outside the gene matches: 1. The CDR3 is made up of 16 amino acids. In germline, CDR1 is SGHRS, CDR2 YFSETQ. The CDR3: CASSLATSGGTDTQYF. The CDR3 DNA sequence: TGCGCCAGCAGCTTGGCGACTAGCGGGGGCACAGATACGCAGTATTTT. The variable domain in full, completed from reference TRBV5-1 and TRBJ2-3, reads KAGVTQTPRYLIKTRGQQVTLSCSPISGHRSVSWYQQTPGQGLQFLFEYFSETQRNKGNFPGRFSGRQFSNSRSEMNVSTLELGDSALYLCASSLATSGGTDTQYFGPGTRLTVL.

A few counts support this clone. The V call is TRBV6-1, the J call TRBJ1-1; the match to TRBD1 covers 8 bases. Trimming at V came to 3 bases and at J to 1 base, leaving 1 base not matched to a gene. Germline V gene lookup returns CDR1 MNHNS and CDR2 SASEGT. CDR3 length: 14 residues. CDR3 in amino acids: CASSEGTGNTEAFF. The CDR3 region has the DNA TGTGCCAGCAGTGAGGGGACAGGGAACACTGAAGCTTTCTTT.

This chain joins TRBV5-1 and TRBJ2-5, with D perhaps TRBD1 (5 bases). V lost 0 bases and J 4 bases, leaving 10 bases between the germline ends. The CDR3 is 14 residues long. The germline V gene has CDR1 SGHRS and CDR2 YFSETQ. The CDR3 coding sequence is TGCGCCAGCAGCTTGGTCCAGGGAAGAGAGACCCAGTACTTC. Translation gives CASSLVQGRETQYF. The complete variable domain, with remaining parts taken from reference TRBV5-1 and TRBJ2-5, reads KAGVTQTPRYLIKTRGQQVTLSCSPISGHRSVSWYQQTPGQGLQFLFEYFSETQRNKGNFPGRFSGRQFSNSRSEMNVSTLELGDSALYLCASSLVQGRETQYFGPGTRLLVL.

The chain is built from TRBV6-1 and TRBJ2-4, with TRBD1 as a possible D gene (5 bases). The germline V gene has CDR1 MNHNS and CDR2 SASEGT. The V end lost 2 bases, the J end lost 0 bases, and 11 bases lay between the germline ends. The CDR3 spans 16 residues. The CDR3 nucleotides are TGTGCCAGCAGTGAAATGACAGCTCTAGCCAAAAACATTCAGTACTTC. This encodes CASSEMTALAKNIQYF.

The chain employs TRBV7-3 and TRBJ2-2, with no clear D. V gave up 2 bases and J gave up 6 bases, with 4 bases separating them. There are 12 residues in the CDR3. Germline V gene data show CDR1 as SGHTA and CDR2 as FQGTGA. The CDR3 nucleotides read TGTGCCAGCAGCTTATCAGCCGGGGAGCTGTTTTTT. Protein sequence: CASSLSAGELFF.

This clone was recorded a few times. This chain uses TRBV5-1 with TRBJ2-5, with D tentatively TRBD1 (6 bases). The CDR3 runs to 15 residues. CDR1 and CDR2 (germline): SGHRS, YFSETQ. The ends were cut back, 0 bases at V and 2 bases at J, with 11 bases in the middle. CDR3 residues: CASSLGVGQQETQYF. The CDR3 DNA follows: TGCGCCAGCAGCTTGGGCGTCGGACAGCAAGAGACCCAGTACTTC.

The sample holds one count of this clone. The chain uses TRBV7-9 and TRBJ2-2; 8 bases line up with TRBD2. V trimming: 1 base; J trimming: 4 bases; junction bases outside the gene matches: 2. CDR3 length: 15 amino acids. The germline gives CDR1 SEHNR, CDR2 FQNEAQ (reference sequence). Here the CDR3 reads CASSLEAGATGELFF. CDR3 nucleotide sequence: TGTGCCAGCAGCTTAGAAGCGGGAGCCACCGGGGAGCTGTTTTTT.

A few counts support this clone. The chain links TRBV4-1 to TRBJ2-5; D is ambiguous. The J call could be wrong; TRBJ2-7 is a better fit for the DNA end. The CDR3 is 15 amino acids. CDR1 is MGHRA, CDR2 YSYEKL, per germline. CDR3 region: CASSQAEASSYEQYF. In DNA form, the CDR3 reads TGCGCCAGCAGCCAAGCCGAAGCGAGCTCCTACGAGCAGTACTTC.

The rearrangement uses TRBV10-3 and TRBJ2-7; D is possibly TRBD2 (6 bases). Trimming took 6 bases from V and 3 from J, leaving 9 bases between them. CDR1 and CDR2 from the germline V gene are ENHRY and SYGVKD. This CDR3 region has 12 residues. CDR3 in DNA: TGTGCCATCAGCGCGACTAGCTACGAGCAGTACTTC. It translates to CAISATSYEQYF.

The chain joins TRBV2 to TRBJ2-1; TRBD2 aligns across 7 bases. V was clipped by 3 bases and J by 4 bases; unmatched bases: 3. The V gene's germline CDR1 is SNHLY and CDR2 FYNNEI. CDR3 length: 14 residues. CDR3 protein: CASSEGGSYNEQFF. CDR3 in DNA: TGTGCCAGCAGTGAGGGAGGGAGTTACAATGAGCAGTTCTTC.

This clone was seen more than once but under ten times. This sequence joins TRBV30 and TRBJ1-2, with a tentative D call TRBD1 (6 bases). This CDR3 has 11 amino acids. V was shortened by 8 bases and J by 6 bases, with 13 bases between the two germline ends. Germline CDR1 and CDR2: GTSNPN and SVGIG (reference sequence). The CDR3 protein is CAHRGANGYTF. Written as DNA, the CDR3 is TGTGCCCACCGGGGGGCGAATGGCTACACCTTC.

The chain carries TRBV11-2 and TRBJ2-6, with 9 bases identical to TRBD1. The CDR3 consists of 16 residues. Germline V CDR1 and CDR2: SGHAT, FQNNGV. The ends lost 3 bases at V and 2 bases at J; junction bases unmatched: 2. CDR3 residues: CASSFTGGAGANVLTF. The CDR3 DNA follows: TGTGCCAGCAGCTTCACAGGGGGCGCTGGGGCCAACGTCCTGACTTTC.

This clone was detected once. This chain joins TRBV11-2 and TRBJ2-1, with 10 bases aligning to TRBD2. Germline CDR1 SGHAT, CDR2 FQNNGV. V lost 4 bases, J lost 5 bases, and 5 bases stayed unmatched. This CDR3 region has 15 residues. As DNA, the CDR3 is TGTGCCAGCAGCTCCCGGACTAGCGGCAACAATGAGCAGTTCTTC. This gives the protein CASSSRTSGNNEQFF.

V is TRBV2 and J is TRBJ2-1, with D possibly TRBD1 on 6 matching bases. The CDR3 covers 15 residues. V was shortened by 0 bases and J by 12 bases, with 18 bases between the two germline ends. The germline gives CDR1 SNHLY, CDR2 FYNNEI. The CDR3 DNA is TGTGCCAGCAGTGAAGCGCTTAGGGACACAATAGGGCAGTTCTTC. This translates into CASSEALRDTIGQFF.

The chain couples TRBV6-5 to TRBJ2-1; 11 bases align to TRBD2. The V gene end was trimmed by 4 bases and the J gene end by 9 bases; junction bases not matched to a gene: 11. Germline V gene data show CDR1 as MNHEY and CDR2 as SVGAGI. The CDR3 length is 16 residues. DNA of the CDR3: TGTGCCAGCAGTTCCTTGACTAGCGGGATGTTTAGTGAGCAGTTCTTC. Its protein is CASSSLTSGMFSEQFF.

This chain joins TRBV7-6 and TRBJ2-1; the D is unclear. Germline V gives CDR1 SGHVS, CDR2 FNYEAQ. The ends were cut back, 8 bases at V and 6 bases at J, with 8 bases in the middle. The CDR3 is 11 amino acids. CDR3 DNA: TGTGCCAGCGGCAATACCAATGAGCAGTTCTTC. The encoded protein is CASGNTNEQFF.

Written as DNA, the CDR3 is TGTGCCAGCAGCTTAACTACAGGGCTGGTGACTGAAGCTTTCTTT. Its protein is CASSLTTGLVTEAFF. The chain couples TRBV7-3 to TRBJ1-1, with a weak D call TRBD1 (6 bases). Between the trimmed V and J ends, which lost 0 bases and 5 bases, there was a span of 13 bases. From germline, CDR1 is SGHTA and CDR2 FQGTGA. This CDR3 is 15 amino acids long.

The rearrangement joins TRBV29-1 to TRBJ2-5; TRBD1 might be the D (6 bases). Between the trimmed V and J ends, which lost 1 base and 4 bases, there was a span of 10 bases. This CDR3 region has 13 residues. The germline V gene has CDR1 SQVTM and CDR2 ANQGSEA. CDR3 bases: TGCAGCGTTGAAGGCCCACAGGGAGAGACCCAGTACTTC. Encoded protein: CSVEGPQGETQYF.

CDR3 nucleotide sequence: TGTGCCAGCAGCGTAGGTTTGACAGCGAGCGAGCAGTACTTC. It is translated as CASSVGLTASEQYF. V usage is TRBV9 and J usage is TRBJ2-7; D possibly corresponds to TRBD1 (5 bases). V lost 0 bases to trimming and J lost 6 bases, with 13 bases between them. CDR1 is SGDLS and CDR2 is YYNGEE in the germline V gene. CDR3 length: 14 amino acids.

On this clone: Other DNA sequences in the same sample also yield this CDR3. The chain links TRBV5-1 to TRBJ1-2; D unclear. V lost 0 bases and J lost 8, with 11 bases in between. In germline, CDR1 is SGHRS, CDR2 YFSETQ. CDR3 length equals 13 residues. The CDR3 is CASSLEAGGGYTF. Here the CDR3 DNA reads TGCGCCAGCAGCTTGGAGGCAGGAGGAGGCTACACCTTC.

V is TRBV27 and J is TRBJ2-7, with 8 bases that match TRBD1. V shed 7 bases, J shed 5 bases, and the junction held 7 bases outside the gene matches. Germline values: CDR1 MNHEY, CDR2 SMNVEV (reference sequence). CDR3 length: 13 amino acids. CDR3 bases: TGTGCCAGCACCCCCCAGGGGGCGAACGAGCAGTACTTC. Its translation is CASTPQGANEQYF.

This chain joins TRBV7-8 and TRBJ2-5; 11 bases agree with TRBD2. The V gene's germline CDR1 is SGHVS and CDR2 FQNEAQ. Trimming cost V 5 bases and J 6 bases; bases outside gene matches: 11. The CDR3 is made up of 16 amino acids. The CDR3 is CASSPLGLAGTQTQYF. The CDR3 DNA sequence: TGTGCCAGCAGCCCGCTTGGACTAGCGGGCACTCAGACCCAGTACTTC.

The gene calls are TRBV25-1 and TRBJ2-1, with D possibly being TRBD2 (6 bases). In germline, CDR1 is MGHDK, CDR2 SYGVNS. This CDR3 has 16 amino acids. V was pared by 2 bases and J by 3 bases, with 14 bases between. This CDR3 reads CASSEGGTSFYNEQFF. For the CDR3, the DNA is TGTGCCAGCAGTGAAGGGGGGACTTCTTTCTACAATGAGCAGTTCTTC.